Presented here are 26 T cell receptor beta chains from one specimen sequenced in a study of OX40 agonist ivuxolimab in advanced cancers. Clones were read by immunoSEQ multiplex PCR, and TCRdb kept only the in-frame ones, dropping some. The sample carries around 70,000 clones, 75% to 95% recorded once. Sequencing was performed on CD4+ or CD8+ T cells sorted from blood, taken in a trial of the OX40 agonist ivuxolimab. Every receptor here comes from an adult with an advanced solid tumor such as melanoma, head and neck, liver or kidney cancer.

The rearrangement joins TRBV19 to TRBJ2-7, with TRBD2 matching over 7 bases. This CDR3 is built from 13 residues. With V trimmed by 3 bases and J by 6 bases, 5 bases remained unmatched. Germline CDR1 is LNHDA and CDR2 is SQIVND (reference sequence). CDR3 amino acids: CASSIGGSSEQYF. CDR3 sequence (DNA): TGTGCCAGTAGTATCGGCGGGAGCAGCGAGCAGTACTTC.

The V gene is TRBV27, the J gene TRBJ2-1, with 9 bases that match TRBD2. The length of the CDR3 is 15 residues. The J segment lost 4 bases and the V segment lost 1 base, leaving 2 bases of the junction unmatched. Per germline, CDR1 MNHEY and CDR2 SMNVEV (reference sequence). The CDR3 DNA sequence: TGTGCCAGCAGTTTATGGGCGGGAGGGTACAATGAGCAGTTCTTC. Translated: CASSLWAGGYNEQFF.

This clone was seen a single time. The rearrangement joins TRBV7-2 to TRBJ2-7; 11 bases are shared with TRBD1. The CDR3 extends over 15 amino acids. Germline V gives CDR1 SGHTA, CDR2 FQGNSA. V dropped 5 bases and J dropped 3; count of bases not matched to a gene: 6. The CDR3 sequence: CASSQPGTGGYEQYF. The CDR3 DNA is TGTGCCAGCAGCCAGCCCGGGACAGGGGGCTACGAGCAGTACTTC.

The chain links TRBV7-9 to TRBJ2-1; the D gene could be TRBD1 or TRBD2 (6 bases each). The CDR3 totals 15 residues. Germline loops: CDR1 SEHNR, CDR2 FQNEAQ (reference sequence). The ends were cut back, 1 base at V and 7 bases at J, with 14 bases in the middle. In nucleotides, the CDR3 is TGTGCCAGCAGCTTAGTTATCGGGGGCGGGAATGAGCAGTTCTTC. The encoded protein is CASSLVIGGGNEQFF.

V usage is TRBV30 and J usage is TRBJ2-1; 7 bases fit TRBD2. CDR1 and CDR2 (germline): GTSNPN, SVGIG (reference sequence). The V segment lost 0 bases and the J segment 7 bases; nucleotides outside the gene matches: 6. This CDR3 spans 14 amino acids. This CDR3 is CAWSVLGGRNEQFF. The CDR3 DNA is TGTGCCTGGAGTGTACTGGGGGGGAGGAATGAGCAGTTCTTC.

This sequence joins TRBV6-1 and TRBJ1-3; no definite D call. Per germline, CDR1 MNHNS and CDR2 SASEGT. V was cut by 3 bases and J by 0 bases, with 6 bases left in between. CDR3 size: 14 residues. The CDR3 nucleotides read TGTGCCAGCAGTGACGACTACTCTGGAAACACCATATATTTT. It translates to CASSDDYSGNTIYF.

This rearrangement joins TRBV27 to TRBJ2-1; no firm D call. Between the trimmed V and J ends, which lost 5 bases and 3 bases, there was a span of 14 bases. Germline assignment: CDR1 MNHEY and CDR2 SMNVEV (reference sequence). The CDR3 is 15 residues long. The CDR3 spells CASSPIYSYYNEQFF. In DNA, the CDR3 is TGTGCCAGCAGTCCTATTTACAGCTACTACAATGAGCAGTTCTTC.

The CDR3 DNA reads as TGTGCCAGCAGCCCGGGACAGGGGGTGTACCAGCCCCAGCATTTT. It encodes CASSPGQGVYQPQHF. The chain carries TRBV7-9 and TRBJ1-5; TRBD1 aligns across 11 bases. Germline trimming cut 5 bases from V and 7 bases from J; bases unmatched to any gene: 7. The CDR3 loop spans 15 amino acids. The germline V gene has CDR1 SEHNR and CDR2 FQNEAQ (reference sequence).

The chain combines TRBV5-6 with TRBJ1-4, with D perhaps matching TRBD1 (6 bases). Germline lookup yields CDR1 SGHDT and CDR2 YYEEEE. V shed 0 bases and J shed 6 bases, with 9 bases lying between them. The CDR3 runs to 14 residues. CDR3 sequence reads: CASSLEQGYEKLFF. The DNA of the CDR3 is TGTGCCAGCAGCTTGGAACAGGGTTATGAAAAACTGTTTTTT.

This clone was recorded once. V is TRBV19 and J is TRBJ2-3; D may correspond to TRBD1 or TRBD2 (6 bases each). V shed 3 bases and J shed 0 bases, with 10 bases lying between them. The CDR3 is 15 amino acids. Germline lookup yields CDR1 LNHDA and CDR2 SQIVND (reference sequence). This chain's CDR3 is CASSMSGASTDTQYF. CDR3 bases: TGTGCCAGTAGTATGTCGGGGGCCAGCACAGATACGCAGTATTTT.

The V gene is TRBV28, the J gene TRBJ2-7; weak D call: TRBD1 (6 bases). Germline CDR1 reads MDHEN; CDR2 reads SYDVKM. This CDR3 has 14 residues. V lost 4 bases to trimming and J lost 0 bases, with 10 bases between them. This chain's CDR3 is CASSSSTGSYEQYF. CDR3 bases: TGTGCCAGCAGTTCATCGACAGGCTCCTACGAGCAGTACTTC. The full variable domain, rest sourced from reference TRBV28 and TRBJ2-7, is DVKVTQSSRYLVKRTGEKVFLECVQDMDHENMFWYRQDPGLGLRLIYFSYDVKMKEKGDIPEGYSVSREKKERFSLILESASTNQTSMYLCASSSSTGSYEQYFGPGTRLTVT.

Written as DNA, the CDR3 is TGTGCCAGCAGCTTAGGAGGGGACGGGGGGACCTACGAGCAGTACTTC. Translated, it gives CASSLGGDGGTYEQYF. The chain has TRBV7-6 and TRBJ2-7; 7 bases align to TRBD2. The junction had 8 bases not matched to a gene; V was cut back by 1 base and J by 2 bases. CDR3 length: 16 residues. Germline CDR1 reads SGHVS; CDR2 reads FNYEAQ.

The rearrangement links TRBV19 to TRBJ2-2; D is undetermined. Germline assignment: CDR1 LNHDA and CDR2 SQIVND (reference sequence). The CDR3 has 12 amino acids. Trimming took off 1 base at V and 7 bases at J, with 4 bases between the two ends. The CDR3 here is CASSIVDGELFF. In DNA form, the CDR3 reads TGTGCCAGTAGTATAGTTGACGGGGAGCTGTTTTTT.

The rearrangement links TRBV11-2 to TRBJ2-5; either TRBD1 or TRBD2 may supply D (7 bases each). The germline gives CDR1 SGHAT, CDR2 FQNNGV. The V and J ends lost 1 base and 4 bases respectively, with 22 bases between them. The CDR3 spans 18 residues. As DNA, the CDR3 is TGTGCCAGCAGCTTAGTCTGGAGGGGAGGGGGCTCTGGAGAGACCCAGTACTTC. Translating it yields CASSLVWRGGGSGETQYF.

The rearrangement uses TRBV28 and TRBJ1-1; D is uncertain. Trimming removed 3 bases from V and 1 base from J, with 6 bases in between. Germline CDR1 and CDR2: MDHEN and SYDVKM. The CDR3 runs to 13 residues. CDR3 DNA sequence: TGTGCCAGCAGTTTTAGGCCGAACACTGAAGCTTTCTTT. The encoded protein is CASSFRPNTEAFF.

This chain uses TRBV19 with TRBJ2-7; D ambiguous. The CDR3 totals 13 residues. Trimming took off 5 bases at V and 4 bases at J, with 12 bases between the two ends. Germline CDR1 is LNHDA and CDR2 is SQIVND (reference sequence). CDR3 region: CASSPGRGYEQYF. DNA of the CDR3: TGTGCCAGTAGTCCGGGTCGCGGATACGAGCAGTACTTC.

This CDR3 is CSVDTRDSISDTQYF. The CDR3 DNA reads TGCAGCGTTGATACCCGGGACAGTATTTCAGATACGCAGTATTTT. V usage is TRBV29-1 and J usage is TRBJ2-3; TRBD1 matches at 7 bases. J gave up 4 bases and V 3 bases, and 10 bases lay outside the gene matches. The germline CDR1 and CDR2 sequences are SQVTM and ANQGSEA. The CDR3 has 15 residues.

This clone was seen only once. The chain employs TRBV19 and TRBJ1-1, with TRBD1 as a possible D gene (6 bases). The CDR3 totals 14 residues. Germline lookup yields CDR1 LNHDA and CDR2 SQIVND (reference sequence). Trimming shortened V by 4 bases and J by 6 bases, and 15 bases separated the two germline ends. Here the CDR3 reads CASSTTPGAPEAFF. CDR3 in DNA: TGTGCCAGTAGTACAACTCCAGGGGCCCCTGAAGCTTTCTTT.

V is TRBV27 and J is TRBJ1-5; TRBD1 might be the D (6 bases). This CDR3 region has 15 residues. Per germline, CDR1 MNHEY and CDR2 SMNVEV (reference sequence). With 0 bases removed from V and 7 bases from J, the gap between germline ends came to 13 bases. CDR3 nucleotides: TGTGCCAGCAGTTTATCGATAGGCAGGGGCCAGCCCCAGCATTTT. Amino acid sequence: CASSLSIGRGQPQHF.

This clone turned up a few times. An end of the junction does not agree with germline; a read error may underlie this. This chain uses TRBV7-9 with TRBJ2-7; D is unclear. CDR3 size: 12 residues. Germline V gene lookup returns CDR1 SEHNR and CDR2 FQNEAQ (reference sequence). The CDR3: CASRLEGHEQYF. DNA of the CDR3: TGTGCCAGCAGATTAGAAGGGCACGAGCAGTACTTC.

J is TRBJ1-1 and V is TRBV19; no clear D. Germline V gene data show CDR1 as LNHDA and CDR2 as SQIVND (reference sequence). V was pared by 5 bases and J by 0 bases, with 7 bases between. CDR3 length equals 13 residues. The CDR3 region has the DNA TGTGCCAGTAGTTTGACCGTGAACACTGAAGCTTTCTTT. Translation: CASSLTVNTEAFF.

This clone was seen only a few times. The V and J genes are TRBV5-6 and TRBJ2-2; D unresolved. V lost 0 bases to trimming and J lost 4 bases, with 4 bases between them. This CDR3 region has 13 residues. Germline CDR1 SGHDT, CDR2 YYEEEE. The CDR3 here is CASSLGVTGELFF. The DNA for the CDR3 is TGTGCCAGCAGCTTGGGAGTCACCGGGGAGCTGTTTTTT.

Here the CDR3 reads CASSQRVRDSYTDTQYF. As DNA, the CDR3 is TGCGCCAGCAGCCAACGAGTCAGGGACAGCTACACAGATACGCAGTATTTT. The chain links TRBV4-1 to TRBJ2-3; TRBD1 matches 7 bases. J gave up 2 bases and V 2 bases, and 10 bases lay outside the gene matches. This CDR3 spans 17 amino acids. Germline V gene data show CDR1 as MGHRA and CDR2 as YSYEKL.

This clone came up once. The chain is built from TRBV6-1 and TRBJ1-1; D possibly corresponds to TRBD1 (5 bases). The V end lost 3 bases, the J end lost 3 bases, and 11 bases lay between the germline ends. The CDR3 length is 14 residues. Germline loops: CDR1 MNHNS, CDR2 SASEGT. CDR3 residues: CASSDNQGDTEAFF. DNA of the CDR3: TGTGCCAGCAGTGATAATCAGGGTGACACTGAAGCTTTCTTT.

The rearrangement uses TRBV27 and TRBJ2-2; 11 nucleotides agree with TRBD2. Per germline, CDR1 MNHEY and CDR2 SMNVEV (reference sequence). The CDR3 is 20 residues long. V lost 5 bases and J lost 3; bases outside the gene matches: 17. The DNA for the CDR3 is TGTGCCAGCAGTCTGGCCTCTATAGCGGGGGGGCCGGTTGACACCGGGGAGCTGTTTTTT. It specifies CASSLASIAGGPVDTGELFF.

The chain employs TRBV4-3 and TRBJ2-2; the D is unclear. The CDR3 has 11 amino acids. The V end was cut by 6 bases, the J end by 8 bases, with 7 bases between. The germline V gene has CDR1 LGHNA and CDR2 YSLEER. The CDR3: CASSYAGELFF. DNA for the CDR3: TGCGCCAGCAGTTACGCGGGGGAGCTGTTTTTT.